This record looks at one T cell receptor (beta chain) sequence and its context. Its antigen target is currently unknown. Base qualities are not at hand, and no much larger clone is one base apart. In the paper's terms, the time point label means: about 28 days (+/-7) after the second vaccine dose. AZD1222 recipients whose second dose came at about 4 weeks and those whose second dose came at about 12 weeks were combined into one group, since spike-specific TCR depth and breadth did not differ between the two schedules. The vaccinee samples were drawn from two UK trials, COV001 and COV002, one of which was a single-blind randomized controlled phase 2/3 trial testing AZD1222 (ChAdOx1 nCoV-19) in healthy adults. For TCRbeta chain sequencing, PBMC samples were collected from trial participants at day 0 and at day 28 after the second dose. The data are from a study of T cell responses to AZD1222 COVID-19 vaccine (dated by TCRdb to the early 2020s). About the full investigation: A total of just over 230 trial participants underwent TCR sequencing, of whom about 200 had received two doses of AZD1222 and some 25 had received two doses of the MenACWY control vaccine. Trial participants were enrolled by age into 18-55, 56-69 and 70-plus year subgroups, with about 150, 27 and 61 TCR-sequenced participants respectively.

What the authors observed across the whole study: After two AZD1222 doses, both the breadth and the depth of spike-specific TCRs were significantly higher than at day 0 and than in MenACWY recipients. Participants were mostly white British and included more females than males, and it was suggested by the authors that clonal diversity may have been underestimated. Because no day 14 peak-response samples were available, repertoires were characterized only after the peak T cell response. Vaccine-associated CD4 TCRs spanned the whole spike protein, with dominant responses in regions 160-218 and 743-854. The 56-69-year group was small, and its depth increase did not reach significance, likely because of low power. Reportedly, close to half of the unique spike-specific TCRs recognized epitopes lying outside the regions that are mutated in the B.1.351 and B.1.1.7 variants. Conclusions about previously exposed vaccinees are limited, since just 5 or 6 AZD1222 recipients were seropositive for SARS-CoV-2 at baseline.

The CDR3 regions of human TCRbeta chains were analyzed by immunosequencing. From the authors' description of their analysis: TCRs in the repertoires were compared against a reference library of SARS-CoV-2-specific TCRs that had been generated with the MIRA antigen-specificity platform. Breadth was defined as the fraction of unique TCRs that were SARS-CoV-2-associated, and depth was defined as the fraction of total T cells that were SARS-CoV-2-associated. Using the MIRA data, each spike-specific TCR was mapped to the spike region that the TCR reacts to and placed in a CD4 or CD8 class. Log10-transformed breadth and depth values were compared by one-way ANOVA with Sidak's multiple comparisons tests. TCRdb limited this immuneACCESS table to in-frame rearrangements with V and J called. A share of clones is missing; checked studies link under half to unresolved V genes, and the rest is unexplained. V and J calls and clone size follow that table, whereas D and trimming were derived from the DNA. Across this sample there are approximately 67,000 clones, with about 83% seen only once. The ten largest clones capture about 6.5% of the sample.

CDR1 and CDR2, per the germline V gene (reference sequence), are LGHDT and YNNKEL. Trimming removed 4 bases from V and 6 bases from J, leaving 16 bases between the germline ends. The CDR3 sequence holds 16 residues, the cysteine and phenylalanine included. The entry retains the CDR3 DNA only, 48 bases that are in frame from base 1. This specimen consisted of peripheral blood, obtained 28 days after the second AZD1222 dose. The receptor was isolated from an adult who received the AZD1222 COVID-19 vaccine. The chain couples TRBV3-1 (or the pseudogene TRBV3-2) to TRBJ1-6; the D gene is perhaps TRBD1, on 5 matching bases. In nucleotides, the sequence is TGTGCCAGCAGCCCAATAGGAGGGACCTCTAATTCACCCCTCCACTTT. It encodes CASSPIGGTSNSPLHF.